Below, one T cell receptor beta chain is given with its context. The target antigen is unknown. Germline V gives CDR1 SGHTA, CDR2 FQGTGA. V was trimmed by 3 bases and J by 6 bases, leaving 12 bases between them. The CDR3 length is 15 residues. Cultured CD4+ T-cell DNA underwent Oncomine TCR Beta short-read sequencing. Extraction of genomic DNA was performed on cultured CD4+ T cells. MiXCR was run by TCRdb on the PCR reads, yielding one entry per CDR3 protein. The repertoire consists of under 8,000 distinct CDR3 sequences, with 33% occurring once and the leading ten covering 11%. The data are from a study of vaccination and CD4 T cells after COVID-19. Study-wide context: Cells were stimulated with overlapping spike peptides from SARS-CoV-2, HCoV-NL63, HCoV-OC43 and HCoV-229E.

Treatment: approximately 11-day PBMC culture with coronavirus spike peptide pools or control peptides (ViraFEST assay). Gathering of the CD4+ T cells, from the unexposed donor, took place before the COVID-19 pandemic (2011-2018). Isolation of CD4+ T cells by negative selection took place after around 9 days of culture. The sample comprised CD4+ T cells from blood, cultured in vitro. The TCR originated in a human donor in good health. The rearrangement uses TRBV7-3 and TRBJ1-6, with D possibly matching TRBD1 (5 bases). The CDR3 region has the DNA TGTGCCAGCAGCTTGGGGGTACACCCTAATTCACCCCTCCACTTT. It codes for CASSLGVHPNSPLHF.